This T cell receptor (beta chain) is drawn from a study of Ad26.COV2.S vaccination and SARS-CoV-2 variants. The assay was immunoSEQ multiplex PCR, and TCRdb's table has in-frame clones only and misses some. The data contain approximately 400,000 clones, 80% to 90% of them singletons. The germline V gene has CDR1 SGHNT and CDR2 YYREEE (reference sequence). The CDR3 covers 13 residues. V was pared by 5 bases and J by 6 bases, with 11 bases between. Treatment: around 19 received Ad26.COV2.S at low or high dose, single or two shots; roughly five received placebo; per-sample allocation not given. Sampling occurred on day 63 after the first vaccine or placebo injection.

The source material was peripheral blood, sampled in a trial of Ad26.COV2.S vaccine versus placebo. The sequence was collected from a person between 18 and 59 years old who received the Ad26.COV2.S COVID-19 vaccine or a placebo. The chain has TRBV5-4 and TRBJ2-2; no definite D call. CDR3 sequence reads: CASRYQAAGELFF. Written as DNA, the CDR3 is TGTGCCAGCAGATATCAGGCAGCCGGGGAGCTGTTTTTT.